The 10 T cell receptor beta chains given below trace back to one sample, sequenced in a study of blood T cell repertoires in COVID-19. TCRdb keeps only in-frame clones here, not all; method: immunoSEQ multiplex PCR. The sample consists of about 73,000 clones, over 60% of them appearing once. Sequencing was carried out using peripheral blood. The receptor source for this set is a man between 70 and 80 years old with COVID-19, enrolled during active disease.

This chain links TRBV30 with TRBJ1-4; TRBD1 is a possible D gene (5 bases). V was trimmed by 0 bases and J by 4 bases, leaving 12 bases between them. CDR1 GTSNPN and CDR2 SVGIG come from the germline V gene (reference sequence). This CDR3 is built from 15 residues. DNA for the CDR3: TGTGCCTGGAGTGTAGGGGCAGTCGGTAATGAAAAACTGTTTTTT. It specifies CAWSVGAVGNEKLFF.

This clone occurred once. This chain uses TRBV19 with TRBJ1-4; 8 nucleotides match TRBD1. The V segment lost 4 bases and the J segment 10 bases; nucleotides outside the gene matches: 8. CDR3 length equals 14 residues. In germline, CDR1 is LNHDA, CDR2 SQIVND (reference sequence). The CDR3 reads CASSTTGAVGKLFF. CDR3 DNA sequence: TGTGCCAGTAGTACGACAGGGGCGGTAGGAAAACTGTTTTTT.

This clone has only a few counts. V usage is TRBV30 and J usage is TRBJ2-1; 9 bases are a match to TRBD2. The CDR3 has 16 residues. Germline values: CDR1 GTSNPN, CDR2 SVGIG (reference sequence). The junction had 8 bases not matched to a gene; V was cut back by 2 bases and J by 3 bases. CDR3 sequence: CAWSREVAGDYNEQFF. CDR3 DNA sequence: TGTGCCTGGAGTAGAGAGGTAGCGGGAGACTACAATGAGCAGTTCTTC.

The chain combines TRBV12-2 with TRBJ1-2; the table's D gene call, TRBD1, was not cross checked with the DNA. TRBV12-2 is shown as a pseudogene. CDR3 length: 17 residues. The DNA of the CDR3 is TGTGCAAGTCGCTTCCATCTGCAGGGGATACATAACTATGGCTACACCTTC. Translation: CASRFHLQGIHNYGYTF.

This clone was found a few times. This chain uses TRBV3-1 (or the pseudogene TRBV3-2) with TRBJ1-3, with D unresolved. Germline V gives CDR1 LGHDT, CDR2 YNNKEL (reference sequence). This CDR3 has 15 residues. The V and J ends lost 5 bases and 0 bases respectively, with 11 bases between them. The CDR3: CASSNLGYSGNTIYF. Written as DNA, the CDR3 is TGTGCCAGCAGCAATTTGGGCTACTCTGGAAACACCATATATTTT.

V is TRBV27 and J is TRBJ1-6; D gene unclear. CDR1 and CDR2 (germline): MNHEY, SMNVEV (reference sequence). The CDR3 has 12 residues. Trimming shortened V by 8 bases and J by 9 bases, and 11 bases separated the two germline ends. This CDR3 reads CASGMRVSPLHF. The CDR3 DNA is TGTGCCAGCGGTATGAGGGTTTCACCCCTCCACTTT.

This clone appeared a single time. This chain uses TRBV28 with TRBJ2-1; TRBD2 agrees at 13 bases. V was clipped by 6 bases and J by 1 base; unmatched bases: 3. From germline, CDR1 is MDHEN and CDR2 SYDVKM. The CDR3 is 16 residues long. CDR3 protein: CASRWTSGRSYNEQFF. The DNA for the CDR3 is TGTGCCAGCAGGTGGACTAGCGGGAGATCCTACAATGAGCAGTTCTTC.

J is TRBJ1-1 and V is TRBV19; D might be TRBD1 (5 bases). The CDR3 has 14 residues. Germline V lookup: CDR1 LNHDA, CDR2 SQIVND (reference sequence). V was shortened by 7 bases and J by 1 base, with 13 bases between the two germline ends. Written as DNA, the CDR3 is TGTGCCAGTAAAATCCAGACAGCGAACACTGAAGCTTTCTTT. Its protein product is CASKIQTANTEAFF. The variable domain in full, with the rest retrieved from reference TRBV19 and TRBJ1-1, is DGGITQSPKYLFRKEGQNVTLSCEQNLNHDAMYWYRQDPGQGLRLIYYSQIVNDFQKGDIAEGYSVSREKKESFPLTVTSAQKNPTAFYLCASKIQTANTEAFFGQGTRLTVV.

The rearrangement links TRBV9 to TRBJ2-1, with 7 bases matching TRBD2. Trimming at V came to 0 bases and at J to 3 bases, leaving 3 bases not matched to a gene. The CDR3 is 15 amino acids. Germline CDR1 reads SGDLS; CDR2 reads YYNGEE. DNA of the CDR3: TGTGCCAGCAGCGTAGGCGGGAGTAACTACAATGAGCAGTTCTTC. Its translation is CASSVGGSNYNEQFF.

Concerning this clone: Additional DNA sequences in this sample encode the identical CDR3. V usage is TRBV4-1 and J usage is TRBJ2-3, with D tentatively TRBD2 (5 bases). CDR1 is MGHRA and CDR2 is YSYEKL in the germline V gene. V was cut by 4 bases and J by 3 bases, with 17 bases left in between. The length of the CDR3 is 16 residues. The CDR3 protein is CASSLQRGLGTDTQYF. The CDR3 DNA is TGCGCCAGCAGCCTTCAGCGCGGACTTGGTACAGATACGCAGTATTTT.